This T cell receptor (beta chain) is drawn from a study of CD4+ T cells in melanoma. Notes on the study in general: CD8+ T cell, macrophage and B cell function reportedly correlated with neoantigen-specific CD4+ T cells. Diverse differentiation states were reported for melanoma neoantigen-specific CD4+ T cells.

Germline V gene sequence: CDR1 DFQATT, CDR2 SNEGSKA (reference sequence). Between the trimmed V and J ends, which lost 7 bases and 5 bases, there was a span of 11 bases. This CDR3 region has 11 residues. Of note for this clone: Its antigen remains unidentified.

Sequencing used immunoSEQ multiplex PCR; TCRdb keeps in-frame clones, though not all of them. Found here are about 15,000 clones, 75% to 90% of them singletons; the top ten hold 5.5% to 6.5%. This chain joins TRBV20-1 and TRBJ1-2, with D hard to call. The sequencing input was cells from a culture (not recorded whether cultured in vitro). This sequence originates from a human donor with melanoma. The CDR3: CSVYTVYGYTF. The CDR3 DNA is TGCAGTGTTTACACGGTATATGGCTACACCTTC.